This entry concerns a single TCR beta chain. The antigen it recognizes is unknown. No base quality information exists; no much larger clone differs at one position. The library relied on the immunoSEQ multiplex PCR assay. Drawn from immuneACCESS, this table holds only the in-frame rearrangements with V and J called that TCRdb kept. Clones are partly lost; checked studies trace under half to an unresolved V gene and leave the rest unexplained. The sample has about 98,000 clones on record, around 95% of them singletons. The top ten clones comprise 0.2% to 0.25% of the sample. These data belong to a study of technical replicates of blood from several donors (dated by TCRdb to 2015 to 2018). Spanning cysteine to phenylalanine, the CDR3 consists of 14 amino acids. Of all the DNA, just the CDR3 is kept, 42 bases in frame from base 1. The germline V gene encodes CDR1 SGHDT and CDR2 YYEEEE. V is reduced by 0 bases and J by 4 bases, leaving a spacing of 7 bases between them.

This clonotype was sampled from a human donor in good health. Sequences were obtained from T cells isolated from PBMCs. The V gene is TRBV5-6 and the J gene is TRBJ1-4, with the D gene too uncertain to name. The nucleotides are TGTGCCAGCAGCTTGGTCGGTTATAATGAAAAACTGTTTTTT. This codes for CASSLVGYNEKLFF.